This paragraph reports one TCR beta chain. Its antigen remains undetermined. The input lacks base qualities; no much larger clone sits a single base away. These data belong to a study of control samples from healthy donors and cancer patients (dated by TCRdb to the early 2020s). Library preparation was by the immunoSEQ multiplex PCR assay. TCRdb provides this immuneACCESS table in a form limited to in-frame rearrangements. Some clones are lacking; in checked studies, under half of them reflect an unresolved V gene, and why the rest are absent is not known. The sample table records 94,000 or so clones; about four fifths of these occur just once. Of the sample, under 40% is held by the ten largest clones. From cysteine to phenylalanine, the CDR3 is 19 amino acids long. Only the CDR3 part of the read is kept: 57 bases, read in frame from the first base. The junction shows trimming of 3 bases on V and 1 base on J, and the gene matches do not reach 12 bases of it. CDR1 and CDR2 (SGDLS, YYNGEE) derive from the germline V gene.

The specimen was PBMCs. The receptor's source is a man between 65 and 85 years old with lung cancer. The chain couples TRBV9 to TRBJ2-5; 13 bases in the junction line up with TRBD2. The DNA sequence is TGTGCCAGCAGCGCCACCCGGGGAACTAGCGGGGGGGCCCAAGAGACCCAGTACTTC. Its protein is CASSATRGTSGGAQETQYF. The CDR3 plus the reference TRBV9 and TRBJ2-5 genes for the other parts give the full variable domain: DSGVTQTPKHLITATGQRVTLRCSPRSGDLSVYWYQQSLDQGLQFLIQYYNGEERAKGNILERFSAQQFPDLHSELNLSSLELGDSALYFCASSATRGTSGGAQETQYFGPGTRLLVL.